This passage covers 4 T cell receptor beta chains from one sample sequenced in a study of OX40 agonist ivuxolimab in advanced cancers. Measured with immunoSEQ multiplex PCR; TCRdb has only the in-frame clones, and not every one. The sample has 39,000 or so clones, around nine tenths seen once. Sequencing used CD4+ or CD8+ T cells sorted from blood, obtained in a trial of the OX40 agonist ivuxolimab. The origin of the receptors is an adult with an advanced solid tumor such as melanoma, head and neck, liver or kidney cancer.

CDR3 DNA: TGTGCCAGCAGTCCAGGACTAGCTGGTACGCAGTATTTT. Amino acid sequence: CASSPGLAGTQYF. The V call is TRBV27, the J call TRBJ2-3; 8 nucleotides align to TRBD2. The junction had 6 bases not matched to a gene; V was cut back by 5 bases and J by 8 bases. CDR1 is MNHEY and CDR2 is SMNVEV in the germline V gene (reference sequence). The CDR3 runs 13 residues.

This chain joins TRBV19 and TRBJ2-5, with 9 bases that match TRBD2. Germline-derived CDR1 and CDR2 are LNHDA and SQIVND (reference sequence). The CDR3 spans 16 residues. The trim removed 6 bases at V and 5 bases at J, leaving 13 bases unmatched. The CDR3 bases are TGTGCCAGTAGGGCCGTTCCGGCGGGAGGGCCGGAGACCCAGTACTTC. Protein product: CASRAVPAGGPETQYF.

The chain couples TRBV5-4 to TRBJ2-1; TRBD2 matches at 7 bases. The CDR3 has 14 residues. J was trimmed by 4 bases and V by 2 bases; bases with no gene match: 3. CDR1 is SGHNT and CDR2 is YYREEE in the germline V gene (reference sequence). The CDR3 reads CASSFLGGYNEQFF. As DNA, the CDR3 is TGTGCCAGCAGCTTTCTGGGGGGGTACAATGAGCAGTTCTTC. The whole variable domain, filled in from reference TRBV5-4 and TRBJ2-1, reads ETGVTQSPTHLIKTRGQQVTLRCSSQSGHNTVSWYQQALGQGPQFIFQYYREEENGRGNFPPRFSGLQFPNYSSELNVNALELDDSALYLCASSFLGGYNEQFFGPGTRLTVL.

The rearrangement uses TRBV18 and TRBJ2-5; D might be TRBD1 (6 bases). The CDR3 spans 15 residues. V was trimmed by 0 bases and J by 3 bases, leaving 11 bases between them. In germline, CDR1 is KGHSH, CDR2 LQKENI. CDR3 bases: TGTGCCAGCTCACCACCGAGGGGGTTCGAAGAGACCCAGTACTTC. It encodes CASSPPRGFEETQYF.